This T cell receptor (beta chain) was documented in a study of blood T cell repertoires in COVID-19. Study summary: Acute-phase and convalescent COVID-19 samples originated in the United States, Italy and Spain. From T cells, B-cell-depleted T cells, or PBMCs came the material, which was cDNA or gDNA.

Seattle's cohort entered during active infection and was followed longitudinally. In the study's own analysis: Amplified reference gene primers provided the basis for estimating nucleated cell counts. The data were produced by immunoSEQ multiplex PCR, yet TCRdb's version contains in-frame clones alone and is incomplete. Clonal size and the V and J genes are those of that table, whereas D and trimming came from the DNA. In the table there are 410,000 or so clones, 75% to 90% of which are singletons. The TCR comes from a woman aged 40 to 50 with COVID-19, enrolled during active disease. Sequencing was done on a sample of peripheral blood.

CDR3 sequence reads: CASSPPDRSQETQYF. DNA for the CDR3: TGTGCCAGCAGCCCCCCCGACAGGAGCCAAGAGACCCAGTACTTC. J is TRBJ2-5 and V is TRBV4-2, with a tentative D call TRBD1 (6 bases). The CDR3 runs 15 residues. Trimming stripped 4 bases from V and 1 base from J, with 13 bases between. Looked up from germline, CDR1 is LGHNA and CDR2 is YNFKEQ.